A selection of T cell receptor beta chains follows, all from one sample in a study of blood T cell repertoires in COVID-19. Clones were read by immunoSEQ multiplex PCR, and TCRdb kept only the in-frame ones, dropping some. The data hold under 200,000 clones, with 70% to 90% observed a single time. Input material: peripheral blood. These receptors were taken from a man in his fifties with active or convalescent COVID-19. Both conserved end residues are part of each CDR3. A D gene is named only where the DNA matches it firmly. Clone size is given for some rows only: seen once, a few or many times, or a class if the clone is expanded.

v_call: TRBV18
j_call: TRBJ2-7
d_call: TRBD2
clone_size: NA
cdr3_aa: CASSGTSGSYEQYF
cdr3_nt: TGTGCCAGCTCCGGAACTAGCGGGAGCTACGAGCAGTACTTC

v_call: TRBV19
j_call: TRBJ2-6
d_call: TRBD1
clone_size: NA
cdr3_aa: CASSPWTGVMSGANVLTF
cdr3_nt: TGTGCCAGTAGTCCGTGGACAGGGGTGATGTCTGGGGCCAACGTCCTGACTTTC

v_call: TRBV6-2/TRBV6-3
j_call: TRBJ1-5
d_call: NA
clone_size: NA
cdr3_aa: CASSYGQYNQPQHF
cdr3_nt: TGTGCCAGCAGTTACGGACAGTACAATCAGCCCCAGCATTTT

v_call: TRBV9
j_call: TRBJ1-1
d_call: NA
clone_size: NA
cdr3_aa: CASSRGGPPAPEAFF
cdr3_nt: TGTGCCAGCAGCAGGGGAGGCCCTCCGGCCCCTGAAGCTTTCTTT

v_call: TRBV4-1
j_call: TRBJ2-3
d_call: TRBD2
clone_size: NA
cdr3_aa: CASSQGRQRGPTDTQYF
cdr3_nt: TGCGCCAGCAGCCAAGGCCGTCAGCGGGGCCCCACAGATACGCAGTATTTT

v_call: TRBV5-4
j_call: TRBJ1-2
d_call: TRBD1
clone_size: NA
cdr3_aa: CASSKGQTYGYTF
cdr3_nt: TGTGCCAGCAGCAAGGGACAGACCTATGGCTACACCTTC

v_call: TRBV6-5
j_call: TRBJ1-1
d_call: TRBD1
clone_size: NA
cdr3_aa: CASRRQGAHTEAFF
cdr3_nt: TGTGCCAGCAGAAGACAGGGGGCGCATACTGAAGCTTTCTTT

v_call: TRBV9
j_call: TRBJ1-6
d_call: TRBD1
clone_size: once
cdr3_aa: CASSVRDRGLSPLHF
cdr3_nt: TGTGCCAGCAGCGTACGTGACAGGGGGCTTTCACCCCTCCACTTT

v_call: TRBV10-3
j_call: TRBJ2-7
d_call: NA
clone_size: NA
cdr3_aa: CAISERENLEQYF
cdr3_nt: TGTGCCATCAGTGAGCGTGAGAATCTCGAGCAGTACTTC

v_call: TRBV20-1
j_call: TRBJ2-7
d_call: NA
clone_size: NA
cdr3_aa: CSARKRDEQYF
cdr3_nt: TGCAGTGCTAGAAAGCGGGACGAGCAGTACTTC

v_call: TRBV15
j_call: TRBJ1-6
d_call: TRBD1
clone_size: NA
cdr3_aa: CATSRDRGQNSPLHF
cdr3_nt: TGTGCCACCAGCAGAGATAGGGGACAGAATTCACCCCTCCACTTT

v_call: TRBV5-5
j_call: TRBJ2-3
d_call: TRBD2
clone_size: once
cdr3_aa: CASSAGVTDTQYF
cdr3_nt: TGTGCCAGCTCAGCGGGAGTCACAGATACGCAGTATTTT

v_call: TRBV5-6
j_call: TRBJ1-5
d_call: NA
clone_size: NA
cdr3_aa: CASSRGAAEEPQHF
cdr3_nt: TGTGCCAGCAGCCGGGGGGCAGCGGAGGAGCCCCAGCATTTT

v_call: TRBV18
j_call: TRBJ2-5
d_call: NA
clone_size: NA
cdr3_aa: CASSLSQRRYQETQYF
cdr3_nt: TGTGCCAGCTCACTGTCCCAGCGGAGGTACCAAGAGACCCAGTACTTC

v_call: TRBV12-3/TRBV12-4
j_call: TRBJ2-3
d_call: NA
clone_size: NA
cdr3_aa: CASKDRRTDTQYF
cdr3_nt: TGTGCCAGCAAGGACAGACGCACAGATACGCAGTATTTT

v_call: TRBV9
j_call: TRBJ2-5
d_call: TRBD2
clone_size: NA
cdr3_aa: CASSAGTSKYF
cdr3_nt: TGTGCCAGCAGCGCCGGGACTAGCAAGTACTTC

v_call: TRBV18
j_call: TRBJ1-1
d_call: TRBD1
clone_size: NA
cdr3_aa: CASSPGTGEGTEAFF
cdr3_nt: TGTGCCAGCTCACCAGGGACAGGGGAAGGGACTGAAGCTTTCTTT

v_call: TRBV19
j_call: TRBJ1-6
d_call: TRBD1
clone_size: NA
cdr3_aa: CASSPTGDYNSPLHF
cdr3_nt: TGTGCCAGCAGTCCCACAGGGGATTATAATTCACCCCTCCACTTT

v_call: TRBV7-3
j_call: TRBJ2-1
d_call: TRBD2
clone_size: NA
cdr3_aa: CASSRTSGSYNEQFF
cdr3_nt: TGTGCCAGCAGCCGCACTAGCGGGAGTTACAATGAGCAGTTCTTC

v_call: TRBV10-3
j_call: TRBJ2-7
d_call: NA
clone_size: NA
cdr3_aa: CAISEQAEQYF
cdr3_nt: TGTGCCATCAGTGAACAGGCCGAGCAGTACTTC

v_call: TRBV27
j_call: TRBJ1-2
d_call: NA
clone_size: NA
cdr3_aa: CASSVFPTGYGYTF
cdr3_nt: TGTGCCAGCAGTGTTTTCCCCACAGGGTATGGCTACACCTTC

v_call: TRBV5-1
j_call: TRBJ2-1
d_call: NA
clone_size: NA
cdr3_aa: CASSWPRDEQFF
cdr3_nt: TGCGCCAGCAGCTGGCCCCGGGATGAGCAGTTCTTC

v_call: TRBV24-1
j_call: TRBJ1-5
d_call: NA
clone_size: NA
cdr3_aa: CATARGDSNQPQHF
cdr3_nt: TGTGCCACCGCCCGGGGAGATAGCAATCAGCCCCAGCATTTT

v_call: TRBV2
j_call: TRBJ1-2
d_call: NA
clone_size: once
cdr3_aa: CASREKREGFYGYTF
cdr3_nt: TGTGCCAGCAGGGAAAAAAGGGAGGGGTTCTATGGCTACACCTTC

v_call: TRBV10-3
j_call: TRBJ2-7
d_call: TRBD2
clone_size: NA
cdr3_aa: CAISELAGNYEQYF
cdr3_nt: TGTGCCATCAGCGAACTAGCGGGAAACTACGAGCAGTACTTC